The 16 T cell receptor beta chains below all came from one sample that was sequenced in a study of spatial heterogeneity in lung cancer. In TCRdb, the 5' RACE reads were re-called with MiXCR into one record per CDR3 protein. The data contain under 20,000 distinct CDR3 sequences, under 20% of them singletons. Indicated time point: sample taken at primary tumor resection. Unsorted samples of tumor, nontumor lung or frozen PBMC had their whole RNA sequenced. Sequenced material: PBMCs, taken at surgery. Source of these receptors: a male donor with early-stage non-small cell lung cancer.

This clonotype was seen ten or more times. The chain has TRBV2 and TRBJ2-5; D is perhaps TRBD2 (5 bases). From germline, CDR1 is SNHLY and CDR2 FYNNEI. The CDR3 consists of 13 residues. V was pared by 6 bases and J by 3 bases, with 11 bases between. The DNA for the CDR3 is TGTGCCAGCAGAATTGTCGGGGAAGAGACCCAGTACTTC. Amino acid sequence: CASRIVGEETQYF.

This chain connects TRBV28 to TRBJ2-1; TRBD1 agrees at 10 bases. There are 16 residues in the CDR3. V was pared by 2 bases and J by 4 bases, with 5 bases of the junction left unmatched. In germline, CDR1 is MDHEN, CDR2 SYDVKM. For the CDR3, the DNA is TGTGCCAGCAGTTTAGCCGGGACAGGGGAATACAATGAGCAGTTCTTC. This sequence encodes CASSLAGTGEYNEQFF.

This clonotype was counted only a few times. The CDR3 nucleotides are TGCAGTGCTACAGGGGAGCAGGTCTCCTACGAGCAGTACTTC. Encoded protein: CSATGEQVSYEQYF. This chain connects TRBV20-1 to TRBJ2-7; maybe TRBD1 (6 bases). This CDR3 is 14 amino acids long. The V end lost 4 bases, the J end lost 0 bases, and 13 bases lay between the germline ends. The germline V gene has CDR1 DFQATT and CDR2 SNEGSKA (reference sequence).

This clonotype was seen a handful of times. The chain joins TRBV5-5 to TRBJ1-5; D is unclear. The germline CDR1 and CDR2 sequences are SGHKS and YYEKEE (reference sequence). This CDR3 region has 15 residues. V lost 0 bases, J lost 0 bases, and 7 bases lay in between. The CDR3 DNA sequence: TGTGCCAGCAGCTTGGGCCAAGTTAGCAATCAGCCCCAGCATTTT. As protein: CASSLGQVSNQPQHF.

This clonotype has only a few counts. J is TRBJ1-2 and V is TRBV7-8; D call uncertain. The CDR3 length is 13 residues. V lost 5 bases to trimming and J lost 5 bases, with 12 bases between them. Per the germline V gene, CDR1 is SGHVS and CDR2 is FQNEAQ. Written as DNA, the CDR3 is TGTGCCAGCAGCGCAAGGACCTATTATGGCTACACCTTC. Its protein product is CASSARTYYGYTF.

This clonotype has only a few counts. The chain joins TRBV11-2 to TRBJ2-3, with a tentative D call TRBD2 (6 bases). V lost 5 bases and J lost 11, with 17 bases in between. Germline V CDR1 and CDR2: SGHAT, FQNNGV. This CDR3 spans 13 amino acids. CDR3 sequence reads: CASSTGLGREQYF. Here the CDR3 DNA reads TGTGCCAGCAGCACGGGACTCGGGCGGGAGCAGTATTTT.

The rearrangement uses TRBV18 and TRBJ2-3; no clear D. CDR1 and CDR2 from the germline V gene are KGHSH and LQKENI. Trimming removed 1 base from V and 1 base from J, with 6 bases in between. The CDR3 contains 14 residues. Written as DNA, the CDR3 is TGTGCCAGCTCACCACAAAGTGGCACAGATACGCAGTATTTT. It yields the protein CASSPQSGTDTQYF. Full variable domain (remainder filled in from reference TRBV18 and TRBJ2-3): NAGVMQNPRHLVRRRGQEARLRCSPMKGHSHVYWYRQLPEEGLKFMVYLQKENIIDESGMPKERFSAEFPKEGPSILRIQQVVRGDSAAYFCASSPQSGTDTQYFGPGTRLTVL.

This clonotype occurred many times. The chain carries TRBV11-3 and TRBJ2-1; 8 nucleotides line up with TRBD2. The CDR3 spans 16 residues. V trimming: 3 bases; J trimming: 4 bases; junction bases outside the gene matches: 8. CDR1 and CDR2 (germline): SGHNT, YENEEA. The CDR3 reads CASSFSGTSPYNEQFF. The CDR3 DNA reads TGTGCCAGCAGCTTTTCCGGGACTAGTCCTTACAATGAGCAGTTCTTC.

This clonotype was seen at least ten times. This chain uses TRBV30 with TRBJ2-3; possible D gene TRBD2, 6 bases. The ends were cut back, 2 bases at V and 1 base at J, with 16 bases in the middle. CDR3 length: 16 residues. Germline CDR1 is GTSNPN and CDR2 is SVGIG (reference sequence). Written as DNA, the CDR3 is TGTGCCTGGAGTCCCGGACTATCACCTGGCACAGATACGCAGTATTTT. It codes for CAWSPGLSPGTDTQYF.

This clonotype was observed once. A much larger clone sits a single nucleotide away, making a read error possible. The genes are TRBV7-2 and TRBJ1-1, with 8 nucleotides matching TRBD1. Germline V CDR1 and CDR2: SGHTA, FQGNSA. This CDR3 has 13 residues. The CDR3 loop is CVSSPNRGTEAFF. CDR3 DNA: TGTGTCAGCAGCCCGAACAGGGGGACTGAAGCTTTCTTT.

This clonotype is medium-sized (0.01 to 0.1%) by share. The CDR3 nucleotides are TGCAGCGTTGGGGTTGGGGATGGAGAGACCCAGTACTTC. Translating gives CSVGVGDGETQYF. The rearrangement uses TRBV29-1 and TRBJ2-5, with no clear D. CDR1 and CDR2 from the germline V gene are SQVTM and ANQGSEA. V was cut by 4 bases and J by 4 bases, with 13 bases left in between. CDR3 length equals 13 residues.

In this sample, this clonotype turned up a few times. The rearrangement links TRBV12-3 or TRBV12-4 to TRBJ1-5, with 9 bases that match TRBD1. V was pared by 1 base and J by 7 bases, with 2 bases of the junction left unmatched. The CDR3 contains 14 residues. CDR3 region: CASSLGTGDQPQHF. CDR3 DNA sequence: TGTGCCAGCAGTTTAGGGACAGGGGACCAGCCCCAGCATTTT.

The rearrangement uses TRBV18 and TRBJ2-7, with a weak D call TRBD2 (5 bases). The germline V gene has CDR1 KGHSH and CDR2 LQKENI. This CDR3 comprises 14 residues. Trimming took 3 bases from V and 2 from J, leaving 11 bases between them. The CDR3 sequence is CASSPGDLAYEQYF. CDR3 coding DNA: TGTGCCAGCTCACCCGGGGATCTAGCCTACGAGCAGTACTTC. The full variable domain, rest sourced from reference TRBV18 and TRBJ2-7, is NAGVMQNPRHLVRRRGQEARLRCSPMKGHSHVYWYRQLPEEGLKFMVYLQKENIIDESGMPKERFSAEFPKEGPSILRIQQVVRGDSAAYFCASSPGDLAYEQYFGPGTRLTVT.

V gene TRBV27 combines with J gene TRBJ2-7, with D maybe TRBD2 (5 bases). The CDR3 sequence is 15 residues long. The ends were cut back, 1 base at V and 4 bases at J, with 14 bases in the middle. Germline CDR1 and CDR2: MNHEY and SMNVEV (reference sequence). The CDR3 here is CASSLYPEGLYEQYF. CDR3 sequence (DNA): TGTGCCAGCAGTTTATACCCCGAGGGATTGTACGAGCAGTACTTC.

At least ten counts were recorded for this clonotype. The chain links TRBV27 to TRBJ2-5; either TRBD1 or TRBD2 may supply D (5 bases each). This CDR3 is 14 amino acids long. Germline V gene lookup returns CDR1 MNHEY and CDR2 SMNVEV (reference sequence). Trimming removed 2 bases at V and 5 bases at J, with 12 bases between. CDR3 nucleotide sequence: TGTGCCAGCAGTTTAAGGGGCGAGGGGGAGACCCAGTACTTC. Translating gives CASSLRGEGETQYF.

At least ten counts were recorded for this clonotype. This chain uses TRBV14 with TRBJ1-4, with 8 bases identical to TRBD1. The CDR3 has 16 residues. After removal of 0 bases from V and 5 bases from J, the junction contained 5 bases not matched to a gene. Germline loops: CDR1 SGHDN, CDR2 FVKESK. The CDR3 reads CASSQEADRVNEKLFF. The CDR3 DNA is TGTGCCAGCAGCCAAGAGGCGGACAGGGTAAATGAAAAACTGTTTTTT.